What follows are 7 T cell receptor beta chains derived from one specimen sequenced in a study of blood T cell repertoires in COVID-19. Clones were read by immunoSEQ multiplex PCR, and TCRdb kept only the in-frame ones, dropping some. The repertoire holds over 200,000 clones, with approximately 90% as singletons. The sample consisted of peripheral blood. These receptors all come from a man aged 30-40 years with COVID-19, enrolled during active disease.

The chain has TRBV19 and TRBJ2-7; 11 bases are shared with TRBD2. Germline lookup yields CDR1 LNHDA and CDR2 SQIVND (reference sequence). The V gene end was trimmed by 5 bases and the J gene end by 0 bases; junction bases not matched to a gene: 6. There are 16 residues in the CDR3. The CDR3 nucleotides are TGTGCCAGTAGTCCCGGACTAGCGGGCCACTCCTACGAGCAGTACTTC. Protein sequence: CASSPGLAGHSYEQYF.

The rearrangement joins TRBV5-4 to TRBJ1-4; D is undetermined. The CDR3 is made up of 14 amino acids. The germline gives CDR1 SGHNT, CDR2 YYREEE (reference sequence). Trimming removed 4 bases from V and 4 bases from J, with 11 bases in between. The CDR3 DNA is TGTGCCAGCAGCACCGGGAATCATAATGAAAAACTGTTTTTT. This sequence encodes CASSTGNHNEKLFF.

This clone was recorded only once. The chain is built from TRBV11-1 and TRBJ2-1; unclear D gene. Germline V CDR1 and CDR2: SGHAT, FQDESV (reference sequence). The V gene lost 5 bases and the J gene lost 4 bases, with 15 bases spanning the gap. This CDR3 is 15 amino acids long. CDR3 nucleotides: TGTGCCAGCAGCCTGACTCTCCCCCCTTACAATGAGCAGTTCTTC. It is translated as CASSLTLPPYNEQFF.

The chain joins TRBV5-6 to TRBJ1-5; maybe TRBD1 (6 bases). CDR3 length: 16 amino acids. Germline V lookup: CDR1 SGHDT, CDR2 YYEEEE. Deletions cut 5 bases from V and 4 bases from J, with 19 bases between. CDR3 sequence (DNA): TGTGCCAGCAGAGTGGGGCGGGGGGCAGGTAATCAGCCCCAGCATTTT. It yields the protein CASRVGRGAGNQPQHF.

The chain carries TRBV6-5 and TRBJ1-1; a weak D match, TRBD1 (5 bases). The CDR3 runs 14 residues. V was cut by 6 bases and J by 4 bases, with 15 bases left in between. Germline values: CDR1 MNHEY, CDR2 SVGAGI. The CDR3 DNA reads TGTGCCAGCAGGATTAGTGGCGGGGGCACTGAAGCTTTCTTT. Its protein is CASRISGGGTEAFF.

The chain has TRBV5-1 and TRBJ2-7; the match to TRBD1 covers 10 bases. CDR3 length equals 16 residues. The germline gives CDR1 SGHRS, CDR2 YFSETQ. V gave up 0 bases and J gave up 0 bases; unmatched junction bases: 3. DNA of the CDR3: TGCGCCAGCAGCTTGGGGGACAGGGGTAACTCCTACGAGCAGTACTTC. Its translation: CASSLGDRGNSYEQYF.

J is TRBJ1-2 and V is TRBV10-3; TRBD1 is a possible D gene (5 bases). This CDR3 contains 14 residues. Germline V gene data show CDR1 as ENHRY and CDR2 as SYGVKD. Trimming removed 10 bases at V and 0 bases at J, with 15 bases between. The CDR3 protein is CATVAGEANYGYTF. The CDR3 DNA is TGTGCCACCGTAGCGGGGGAAGCTAACTATGGCTACACCTTC.